This TCR beta chain was profiled in a study of Ad26.COV2.S vaccination and SARS-CoV-2 variants. The treatment was: roughly 18 received Ad26.COV2.S at low or high dose, single or two shots; a few received placebo; per-sample allocation not given. Sample collection was performed on day 63 after the first vaccine or placebo injection. TCRdb's table, derived via immunoSEQ multiplex PCR, lists solely in-frame clones and lacks some. The repertoire has around 400,000 clones, around four fifths of them found once; the top ten carry about 7.4%. CDR1 SNHLY and CDR2 FYNNEI come from the germline V gene. With 3 bases removed from V and 2 bases from J, the gap between germline ends came to 11 bases. The CDR3 is 15 amino acids.

The input for sequencing was peripheral blood, taken in a trial of Ad26.COV2.S vaccine versus placebo. This sequence joins TRBV2 and TRBJ2-1; D possibly corresponds to TRBD1 (5 bases). The TCR originated in a person between 18 and 60 years old who received the Ad26.COV2.S COVID-19 vaccine or a placebo. Here the CDR3 DNA reads TGTGCCAGCAGTGACCAGGGATCCCCCTACAATGAGCAGTTCTTC. Amino acid sequence: CASSDQGSPYNEQFF. Supplemented by reference TRBV2 and TRBJ2-1, the full variable domain reads EPEVTQTPSHQVTQMGQEVILRCVPISNHLYFYWYRQILGQKVEFLVSFYNNEISEKSEIFDDQFSVERPDGSNFTLKIRSTKLEDSAMYFCASSDQGSPYNEQFFGPGTRLTVL.